The sequence of this TCR beta chain was determined in a study of patients and donors after allogeneic stem cell transplantation (TCRdb year 2020). Unmatched junction bases come to 5, with V trimmed by 3 bases and J by 0 bases. CDR1 and CDR2, looked up from the germline V gene (reference sequence), are LGHDT and YNNKEL. Reading from cysteine to phenylalanine, the CDR3 counts 15 amino acids. Of all the DNA, just the CDR3 is kept, 45 bases in frame from base 1. Libraries came from RT-PCR. TCRdb lists the instrument as NextSeq 550. TCRdb handled the public reads itself, with Q25 trimming in fastp and clone calling in MiXCR, and kept productive beta chains. Rows matching on CDR3 protein sequence are summarized as one entry with the most common DNA and genes. The sample yields 800,000 to 1,000,000 distinct CDR3 sequences; about a sixth were counted once. About 6% of the sample is held by the ten biggest clonotypes.

Notes on this clonotype: Its antigen is unknown. No per-base quality is available; no much larger clone lies one base away.

Sequencing input: blood, either unsorted or a sorted T cell fraction (not recorded which). The V and J segments used are TRBV3-1 and TRBJ2-7, and 7 junctional nucleotides match TRBD2. The TCR comes from a human donor who was either an allogeneic HSCT recipient or a stem cell or donor lymphocyte infusion donor (not recorded which). It is not recorded whose cells these are; they may come from a transplant donor. The nucleotide sequence reads TGTGCCAGCAGCCACCCTAGCGGAATCTCCTACGAGCAGTACTTC. The resulting protein is CASSHPSGISYEQYF.